This T cell receptor (beta chain) is from a study of regulatory T cells in long-lasting Graves disease. This clonotype was detected many times. The CDR3 spans 14 residues. Losses at the gene ends were 6 bases for V and 1 base for J; bases not matched to a gene: 5. Per the germline V gene, CDR1 is KGHSH and CDR2 is LQKENI. Time point: newly diagnosed GD, antithyroid drugs for less than 3 months. PBMC-derived RNA was used for the TCR library. Arm-PCR with iRepertoire HTBI primers amplified the CDR3 regions for these TCR beta libraries. TCRdb re-derived calls from the multiplex PCR reads in MiXCR, one entry per CDR3 protein. The sample has hundreds of thousands of distinct CDR3 sequences; around 12% are singletons. These data were likewise used in another study, on T cells in Graves' hyperthyroidism and ophthalmopathy.

This material consisted of peripheral blood mononuclear cells (PBMCs), taken at new diagnosis, from a patient treated with antithyroid drugs. The chain carries TRBV18 and TRBJ2-7, with 8 bases fitting TRBD2. This clonotype was sampled from a woman in her twenties or thirties with Graves disease. The chain's CDR3 is CASSPVAGSYEQYF. The CDR3 DNA is TGTGCCAGCTCCCCGGTAGCGGGATCCTACGAGCAGTACTTC.